The TCR beta chain under discussion was sequenced for a study of CD8 T cells in Susac syndrome. Study outcomes and limitations: A relatively small number of individuals underwent TCR sequencing and HLA analysis.

High-throughput TCR beta sequencing covered peripheral CD8+ and CD4+ T cells. Both CD4+ and CD8+ T cells were negatively isolated, and TEMRA cells underwent FACS enrichment. Concerning this clonotype itself: Its target is unknown.

After extraction with the RNeasy kit, 0.5 to 1 ug of the RNA was reverse transcribed using random hexamers. Coverage of TCR beta CDR3 amplification by immunoSEQ multiplex PCR extended to 54 Vbeta and 13 Jbeta. TCRdb reprocessed the immunoSEQ multiplex PCR reads via MiXCR and lists one record per CDR3 protein. Of 70,000 or so distinct CDR3 sequences listed, over 85% are singletons. The J segment lost 1 base and the V segment lost 5 bases, leaving 7 bases of the junction unmatched. The germline V gene encodes CDR1 DFQATT and CDR2 SNEGSKA (reference sequence). The CDR3 has 14 amino acids. This clonotype was sampled from a human donor with multiple sclerosis. Material: CD8+ T cells from PBMCs. V and J are TRBV20-1 and TRBJ1-1; TRBD1 aligns across 7 bases. The CDR3 nucleotides are TGCAGTGCTTTCCCCGGGACAGAGAACACTGAAGCTTTCTTT. Protein sequence: CSAFPGTENTEAFF.